Presented here are 5 T cell receptor beta chains from one specimen sequenced in a study of T cell responses to AZD1222 COVID-19 vaccine. Generated by immunoSEQ multiplex PCR, the TCRdb table keeps only in-frame clones and is missing some. There are some 130,000 clones in the sample; 92% occur only once, and roughly 3.5% lies in the top ten. This specimen was peripheral blood, taken 28 days after the second AZD1222 dose. The receptors here all came from an adult who received the AZD1222 COVID-19 vaccine.

The V and J genes are TRBV6-5 and TRBJ2-1; possible D gene TRBD1, 5 bases. Trimming took 5 bases from V and 2 from J, leaving 7 bases between them. This CDR3 comprises 13 residues. Germline-derived CDR1 and CDR2 are MNHEY and SVGAGI. The CDR3 loop is CASSKTAYNEQFF. The CDR3 DNA sequence: TGTGCCAGCAGTAAGACAGCCTACAATGAGCAGTTCTTC.

The chain carries TRBV7-6 and TRBJ2-7, with TRBD1 matching over 7 bases. The junction had 6 bases not matched to a gene; V was cut back by 1 base and J by 3 bases. The germline V gene has CDR1 SGHVS and CDR2 FNYEAQ. The CDR3 length is 15 residues. Here the CDR3 reads CASSLGGTEHYEQYF. In nucleotides, the CDR3 is TGTGCCAGCAGCTTAGGAGGGACAGAGCACTACGAGCAGTACTTC. Full variable domain (remainder filled in from reference TRBV7-6 and TRBJ2-7): GAGVSQSPRYKVTKRGQDVALRCDPISGHVSLYWYRQALGQGPEFLTYFNYEAQQDKSGLPNDRFSAERPEGSISTLTIQRTEQRDSAMYRCASSLGGTEHYEQYFGPGTRLTVT.

The chain recombines TRBV5-6 with TRBJ2-1; tentatively, D is TRBD1 (5 bases). The germline CDR1 and CDR2 sequences are SGHDT and YYEEEE. There are 12 residues in the CDR3. V gave up 3 bases and J gave up 8 bases, with 9 bases separating them. The CDR3 reads CASSYMGHEQFF. CDR3 DNA: TGTGCCAGCAGCTACATGGGGCATGAGCAGTTCTTC.

V gene TRBV7-2 combines with J gene TRBJ2-3; 10 nucleotides agree with TRBD2. The ends lost 5 bases at V and 4 bases at J; junction bases unmatched: 6. The CDR3 loop spans 15 amino acids. Germline V gives CDR1 SGHTA, CDR2 FQGNSA. CDR3 loop: CASSPQAGGPDTQYF. The CDR3 DNA is TGTGCCAGCAGCCCTCAAGCGGGAGGGCCAGATACGCAGTATTTT. Variable domain in full (rest from reference TRBV7-2 and TRBJ2-3): GAGVSQSPSNKVTEKGKDVELRCDPISGHTALYWYRQSLGQGLEFLIYFQGNSAPDKSGLPSDRFSAERTGGSVSTLTIQRTQQEDSAVYLCASSPQAGGPDTQYFGPGTRLTVL.

As DNA, the CDR3 is TGTGCCAGCAGTGAACGGCGGTTGAACACTGAAGCTTTCTTT. Translated, it gives CASSERRLNTEAFF. The rearrangement links TRBV2 to TRBJ1-1; D uncertain. The CDR3 is 14 amino acids. The germline V and J ends were trimmed by 2 bases and 0 bases, with 7 bases remaining between them. The germline gives CDR1 SNHLY, CDR2 FYNNEI.